This T cell receptor beta chain was captured by sequencing in a study of T cell responses to AZD1222 COVID-19 vaccine. The wider study: Second-dose timings of about 4 or about 12 weeks were pooled. Findings and limits, study-wide: Repertoire sampling happened only post peak T cell response. Just a handful of AZD1222 recipients were seropositive at baseline. A mostly white British donor set with more females was recruited, and clonal diversity was possibly underestimated.

To note about this clone: Its antigen is currently unknown.

The CDR3 consists of 17 residues. The V gene's germline CDR1 is SGHAT and CDR2 FQNNGV. V lost 3 bases, J lost 5 bases, and 11 bases stayed unmatched. Here immunoSEQ multiplex PCR was the method, and the copy in TCRdb shows in-frame clones only, minus some. Counted here are about 120,000 clones, more than 85% occurring once; the ten biggest clones make up roughly 2.4%. The rearrangement joins TRBV11-2 to TRBJ2-5; 11 bases match TRBD2. The clonotype was recovered from an adult in good health. The starting material was peripheral blood, obtained on day 0 of AZD1222 vaccination. This CDR3 reads CASSLGGSGRARETQYF. The CDR3 DNA follows: TGTGCCAGCAGCTTGGGTGGTAGCGGGAGGGCCAGGGAGACCCAGTACTTC.